These 31 T cell receptor beta chains came from one sample sequenced in a study of shared clonotypes between healthy human individuals. Profiled with immunoSEQ multiplex PCR; TCRdb holds only in-frame clones, not every one. Of some 790,000 clones listed, 55% to 80% are singletons. Sequencing was carried out using memory CD4+ T cells sorted from blood. The subset was: CD45RA-negative fraction. These receptors came from a woman aged 25 to 45 in good health.

This clone was observed a few times. V gene TRBV21-1 combines with J gene TRBJ1-2. TRBV21-1 is annotated as a pseudogene. This CDR3 has 12 amino acids. This chain's CDR3 is CARAHGVRGYTF. The CDR3 DNA follows: TGTGCCAGAGCTCACGGTGTGAGGGGCTACACCTTC.

V gene TRBV18 combines with J gene TRBJ2-3; tentative D call: TRBD2 (5 bases). CDR3 length: 15 residues. CDR1 and CDR2 from the germline V gene are KGHSH and LQKENI. V lost 2 bases to trimming and J lost 2 bases, with 11 bases between them. For the CDR3, the DNA is TGTGCCAGCTCACCAGTCGGAGGAGACACAGATACGCAGTATTTT. Residues: CASSPVGGDTDTQYF.

This clone was seen a few times. This sequence may be a read error, since a much larger clone differs from it by one base. Additional DNA sequences in this sample encode the identical CDR3. The chain uses TRBV7-9 and TRBJ2-2; D uncertain. Deletions cut 2 bases from V and 2 bases from J, with 3 bases between. Germline loops: CDR1 SEHNR, CDR2 FQNEAQ (reference sequence). The CDR3 is made up of 13 amino acids. The CDR3 region is CASSLLNTGELFF. In DNA form, the CDR3 reads TGTGCCAGCAGCTTACTTAACACCGGGGAGCTGTTTTTT.

This CDR3 reads CASGLGSGSHEQYF. CDR3 coding DNA: TGTGCTAGTGGTTTAGGTAGCGGGAGCCACGAGCAGTACTTC. The chain has TRBV12-5 and TRBJ2-7; 9 bases match TRBD2. Germline-derived CDR1 and CDR2 are LGHNT and FRNRAP. The CDR3 contains 14 residues. The V segment lost 3 bases and the J segment 5 bases; nucleotides outside the gene matches: 5.

The chain carries TRBV2 and TRBJ2-5; TRBD2 is a possible D gene (7 bases). This CDR3 spans 14 amino acids. The germline V gene encodes CDR1 SNHLY and CDR2 FYNNEI. V was clipped by 3 bases and J by 5 bases, with 13 bases between them. CDR3 protein: CASSDVGRGETQYF. CDR3 sequence (DNA): TGTGCCAGCAGTGATGTAGGGAGGGGGGAGACCCAGTACTTC. Combining the CDR3 with reference TRBV2 and TRBJ2-5 gives the whole variable domain EPEVTQTPSHQVTQMGQEVILRCVPISNHLYFYWYRQILGQKVEFLVSFYNNEISEKSEIFDDQFSVERPDGSNFTLKIRSTKLEDSAMYFCASSDVGRGETQYFGPGTRLLVL.

This rearrangement joins TRBV11-2 to TRBJ1-1; D not resolved. The CDR3 sequence is 13 residues long. Looked up from germline, CDR1 is SGHAT and CDR2 is FQNNGV. The V and J ends lost 4 bases and 1 base respectively, with 7 bases between them. CDR3 in DNA: TGTGCCAGCAGCTCTGAACCGAACACTGAAGCTTTCTTT. It encodes CASSSEPNTEAFF.

The chain is built from TRBV7-9 and TRBJ1-1; D is undetermined. The CDR3 length is 12 residues. Trimming pared 3 bases from V and 7 bases from J, leaving 9 bases between. Per germline, CDR1 SEHNR and CDR2 FQNEAQ (reference sequence). CDR3 in amino acids: CASSLRRDEAFF. The DNA of the CDR3 is TGTGCCAGCAGCTTGCGTCGAGATGAAGCTTTCTTT.

J is TRBJ2-7 and V is TRBV9; 8 nucleotides align to TRBD2. CDR1 is SGDLS, CDR2 YYNGEE, per germline. Trimming at V came to 4 bases and at J to 6 bases, leaving 18 bases not matched to a gene. This CDR3 contains 17 residues. CDR3 region: CASSSSSLTSGAPEQYF. CDR3 bases: TGTGCCAGCAGCAGTAGTTCCCTTACTAGCGGAGCCCCCGAGCAGTACTTC.

The sample holds one count of this clone. Other DNA sequences in the same sample also yield this CDR3. The CDR3 nucleotides are TGTGCCAGCAGTTTATTCGGGACTGAAGCTTTCTTT. It is translated as CASSLFGTEAFF. The V call is TRBV28, the J call TRBJ1-1; D ambiguous. The length of the CDR3 is 12 residues. The germline V gene has CDR1 MDHEN and CDR2 SYDVKM. Trimming took off 1 base at V and 5 bases at J, with 5 bases between the two ends.

Only one count was recorded for this clone. V and J are TRBV7-9 and TRBJ1-1; 9 bases are shared with TRBD1. The junction had 3 bases not matched to a gene; V was cut back by 5 bases and J by 2 bases. This CDR3 comprises 14 residues. Germline CDR1 is SEHNR and CDR2 is FQNEAQ (reference sequence). The chain's CDR3 is CASSRDRDNTEAFF. CDR3 nucleotides: TGTGCCAGCAGCCGGGACAGGGACAACACTGAAGCTTTCTTT.

The CDR3 nucleotides are TGCAGCGTTTCCGGGACAGAAGGGGAAAAACTGTTTTTT. This translates into CSVSGTEGEKLFF. The genes are TRBV29-1 and TRBJ1-4; 7 nucleotides line up with TRBD1. Germline V CDR1 and CDR2: SQVTM, ANQGSEA. The trim removed 5 bases at V and 8 bases at J, leaving 8 bases unmatched. The CDR3 length is 13 residues.

The V call is TRBV7-6, the J call TRBJ2-2, with D possibly TRBD2 on 6 matching bases. Trimming left V 6 bases short and J 0 bases short, with 14 bases between. From germline, CDR1 is SGHVS and CDR2 FNYEAQ. The CDR3 runs 16 residues. CDR3 residues: CASSPIAAANTGELFF. The CDR3 DNA is TGTGCCAGCAGTCCAATAGCGGCTGCGAACACCGGGGAGCTGTTTTTT.

This clone was found a few times. J is TRBJ2-7 and V is TRBV10-2, with D tentatively TRBD1 (6 bases). Germline lookup yields CDR1 WSHSY and CDR2 SAAADI. This CDR3 is built from 14 residues. V was pared by 3 bases and J by 5 bases, with 14 bases between. The chain's CDR3 is CASSETGTPNEQYF. The CDR3 nucleotides are TGCGCCAGCAGTGAAACCGGGACACCCAACGAGCAGTACTTC.

To note about this clone: This specimen includes other DNA sequences encoding the same CDR3. The chain employs TRBV5-1 and TRBJ2-3; TRBD1 matches 7 bases. Germline CDR1 and CDR2: SGHRS and YFSETQ. V lost 5 bases, J lost 0 bases, and 9 bases stayed unmatched. The CDR3 loop spans 16 amino acids. CDR3 sequence: CASSSGGAPSTDTQYF. The CDR3 coding sequence is TGCGCCAGCAGTTCAGGGGGAGCACCGAGCACAGATACGCAGTATTTT.

This clone has more than one count but fewer than ten. This chain joins TRBV7-8 and TRBJ1-2; a possible D gene is TRBD1 (6 bases). The CDR3 is made up of 15 amino acids. Germline lookup yields CDR1 SGHVS and CDR2 FQNEAQ. Trimming cost V 1 base and J 8 bases, with 17 bases left between them. CDR3 nucleotide sequence: TGTGCCAGCAGCTTAGACCCAGGGGCCTCGATCGGCTACACCTTC. It yields the protein CASSLDPGASIGYTF. The variable domain in full, completed from reference TRBV7-8 and TRBJ1-2, reads GAGVSQSPRYKVAKRGQDVALRCDPISGHVSLFWYQQALGQGPEFLTYFQNEAQLDKSGLPSDRFFAERPEGSVSTLKIQRTQQEDSAVYLCASSLDPGASIGYTFGSGTRLTVV.

This clone was counted a few times. The V gene is TRBV28, the J gene TRBJ2-7; perhaps D is TRBD1 or TRBD2 (6 bases each). CDR3 size: 12 residues. Trimming took off 7 bases at V and 5 bases at J, with 12 bases between the two ends. Germline V gene lookup returns CDR1 MDHEN and CDR2 SYDVKM. Here the CDR3 DNA reads TGTGCCAGCAAGGGGGGACTGCACGAGCAGTACTTC. Residues: CASKGGLHEQYF.

This clone was seen only a few times. This chain uses TRBV13 with TRBJ1-1; 8 bases line up with TRBD1. The CDR3 is made up of 16 amino acids. The germline V gene has CDR1 PRHDT and CDR2 FYEKMQ (reference sequence). Trimming cost V 1 base and J 3 bases; bases outside gene matches: 7. The CDR3 bases are TGTGCCAGCAGCTTAGCAGGGGGCTCGTGGGACACTGAAGCTTTCTTT. Amino acids: CASSLAGGSWDTEAFF.

The chain has TRBV19 and TRBJ1-1; D is ambiguous. V shed 3 bases and J shed 3 bases, with 5 bases lying between them. The CDR3 spans 12 residues. CDR1 LNHDA and CDR2 SQIVND come from the germline V gene (reference sequence). In DNA, the CDR3 is TGTGCCAGTAGTATTGTCGACACTGAAGCTTTCTTT. Translated: CASSIVDTEAFF.

The V and J genes are TRBV18 and TRBJ2-5; D gene ambiguous. Looked up from germline, CDR1 is KGHSH and CDR2 is LQKENI. This CDR3 has 12 residues. Trimming took off 5 bases at V and 0 bases at J, with 4 bases between the two ends. The chain's CDR3 is CASSAYQETQYF. CDR3 in DNA: TGTGCCAGCTCAGCGTACCAAGAGACCCAGTACTTC.

This clone was seen once. The chain couples TRBV18 to TRBJ2-5, with D perhaps matching TRBD2 (5 bases). Trimming stripped 2 bases from V and 2 bases from J, with 6 bases between. The CDR3 loop spans 13 amino acids. CDR1 and CDR2 (germline): KGHSH, LQKENI. The CDR3 sequence is CASSPTGQETQYF. CDR3 bases: TGTGCCAGCTCACCAACGGGACAAGAGACCCAGTACTTC. The entire variable domain, with the rest obtained from reference TRBV18 and TRBJ2-5, is as follows: NAGVMQNPRHLVRRRGQEARLRCSPMKGHSHVYWYRQLPEEGLKFMVYLQKENIIDESGMPKERFSAEFPKEGPSILRIQQVVRGDSAAYFCASSPTGQETQYFGPGTRLLVL.

Only a few counts were recorded for this clone. The chain carries TRBV27 and TRBJ1-2; 8 nucleotides align to TRBD1. Per germline, CDR1 MNHEY and CDR2 SMNVEV (reference sequence). The V gene end was trimmed by 8 bases and the J gene end by 1 base; junction bases not matched to a gene: 3. The CDR3 runs to 13 residues. The CDR3 is CASGDRHNYGYTF. CDR3 bases: TGTGCCAGCGGGGACAGGCATAACTATGGCTACACCTTC.

There are a few counts of this clone. The gene calls are TRBV6-4 and TRBJ2-1; 8 nucleotides line up with TRBD2. The CDR3 is made up of 13 amino acids. The germline gives CDR1 MRHNA, CDR2 SNTAGT. V shed 2 bases and J 6 bases; nucleotides not matched to a gene: 0. This CDR3 reads CASSDGTSNEQFF. CDR3 bases: TGTGCCAGCAGTGACGGGACTAGCAATGAGCAGTTCTTC.

The chain is built from TRBV5-1 and TRBJ2-5, with no clear D. The CDR3 contains 14 residues. Germline CDR1 SGHRS, CDR2 YFSETQ. The V gene lost 4 bases and the J gene lost 1 base, with 11 bases spanning the gap. The CDR3 nucleotides are TGCGCCAGCAGCCCACCAAGGCTCCAAGAGACCCAGTACTTC. Protein: CASSPPRLQETQYF.

The V and J genes are TRBV4-1 and TRBJ2-7; D is undetermined. V shed 1 base and J shed 3 bases, with 22 bases lying between them. The length of the CDR3 is 18 residues. From germline, CDR1 is MGHRA and CDR2 YSYEKL. CDR3 sequence: CASSQGDHGQSGFYEQYF. The CDR3 coding sequence is TGCGCCAGCAGCCAAGGTGACCACGGCCAAAGTGGGTTCTACGAGCAGTACTTC.

The J gene is TRBJ1-5, the V gene TRBV7-9; no clear D gene. Germline V gene sequence: CDR1 SEHNR, CDR2 FQNEAQ (reference sequence). The CDR3 has 14 amino acids. V was clipped by 5 bases and J by 4 bases, with 12 bases between them. The CDR3 DNA reads TGTGCCAGCAGCCTCGTAGGCCTGAATCAGCCCCAGCATTTT. Translation: CASSLVGLNQPQHF.

V is TRBV6-5 and J is TRBJ1-5, with D possibly TRBD1 on 5 matching bases. The germline V gene has CDR1 MNHEY and CDR2 SVGAGI. CDR3 length equals 15 residues. V was cut by 2 bases and J by 7 bases, with 15 bases left in between. The CDR3 here is CASSYGAGPGQPQHF. CDR3 DNA: TGTGCCAGCAGTTACGGGGCAGGGCCGGGGCAGCCCCAGCATTTT.

This clone has just one count. The genes are TRBV28 and TRBJ2-7, with 10 bases fitting TRBD2. V lost 3 bases, J lost 2 bases, and 4 bases stayed unmatched. Germline CDR1 MDHEN, CDR2 SYDVKM. The CDR3 has 15 amino acids. CDR3 amino acids: CASSFRLAGTYEQYF. The CDR3 DNA reads as TGTGCCAGCAGTTTCAGACTAGCGGGTACCTACGAGCAGTACTTC.

The chain combines TRBV25-1 with TRBJ2-6, with D perhaps assigned TRBD1 or TRBD2 (5 bases each). The ends were cut back, 6 bases at V and 6 bases at J, with 18 bases in the middle. This CDR3 is built from 16 residues. Per germline, CDR1 MGHDK and CDR2 SYGVNS. The CDR3 spells CASRAHRVGEANVLTF. The CDR3 DNA reads as TGTGCCAGCAGAGCGCATCGGGTGGGGGAGGCCAACGTCCTGACTTTC.

The chain carries TRBV11-3 and TRBJ1-1; D not resolved. In germline, CDR1 is SGHNT, CDR2 YENEEA. Trimming cost V 4 bases and J 3 bases, with 9 bases left between them. The CDR3 sequence is 13 residues long. CDR3 amino acids: CASSSSMDTEAFF. Here the CDR3 DNA reads TGTGCCAGCAGCTCAAGTATGGACACTGAAGCTTTCTTT.

The rearrangement joins TRBV29-1 to TRBJ1-2; tentatively, D is TRBD1 (5 bases). The V and J ends lost 8 bases and 4 bases respectively, with 11 bases between them. The CDR3 is 11 amino acids. In germline, CDR1 is SQVTM, CDR2 ANQGSEA. CDR3: CSSGDFYGYTF. CDR3 DNA: TGCAGCTCCGGGGACTTCTATGGCTACACCTTC.

The CDR3 DNA reads as TGTGCCAGTAGTATTCCCCTCGACGGCCCAGCTAACTATGGCTACACCTTC. Protein sequence: CASSIPLDGPANYGYTF. The V call is TRBV19, the J call TRBJ1-2; D is undetermined. Trimming stripped 3 bases from V and 0 bases from J, with 17 bases between. Germline assignment: CDR1 LNHDA and CDR2 SQIVND (reference sequence). The CDR3 is made up of 17 amino acids.